The 8 T cell receptor beta chains listed next were all sequenced from one sample in a study of T cell repertoires in cytomegalovirus infection. These receptors are not linked to any known antigen. Each CDR3 protein is one row after TCRdb ran MiXCR on the reads. The sample carries roughly 730,000 distinct CDR3 sequences, about 33% recorded once. The sample consisted of cultured PBMCs, taken from culture after CMV antigen stimulation. The receptors derive from a human donor in good health (CMV status not recorded). Some clones in this sample may be carry-over from other donors' samples.

This clonotype was observed many times. The genes are TRBV7-9 and TRBJ1-1, with D unclear. Trimming took off 0 bases at V and 5 bases at J, with 7 bases between the two ends. Per the germline V gene, CDR1 is SEHNR and CDR2 is FQNEAQ (reference sequence). The CDR3 has 13 residues. The CDR3, as DNA: TGTGCCAGCAGCTTAGCGATTGATACTGAAGCTTTCTTT. Encoded protein: CASSLAIDTEAFF. Full variable domain (rest looked up from reference TRBV7-9 and TRBJ1-1): DTGVSQNPRHKITKRGQNVTFRCDPISEHNRLYWYRQTLGQGPEFLTYFQNEAQLEKSRLLSDRFSAERPKGSFSTLEIQRTEQGDSAMYLCASSLAIDTEAFFGQGTRLTVV.

The chain recombines TRBV6-6 with TRBJ2-5, with TRBD1 matching over 9 bases. The V gene's germline CDR1 is MNHNY and CDR2 SVGAGI (reference sequence). The CDR3 is 16 residues long. V was clipped by 5 bases and J by 5 bases; unmatched bases: 12. For the CDR3, the DNA is TGTGCCAGCAGTGTCCGGGGGACAGGGCTTGGGGAGACCCAGTACTTC. This codes for CASSVRGTGLGETQYF.

There are a few counts of this clonotype. The chain employs TRBV12-3 or TRBV12-4 and TRBJ2-5, with D tentatively TRBD2 (5 bases). The ends were cut back, 7 bases at V and 5 bases at J, with 17 bases in the middle. The CDR3 loop spans 14 amino acids. The CDR3 nucleotides are TGTGCCAGCACTAGCTCTAGTTTCTTGGAGACCCAGTACTTC. This sequence encodes CASTSSSFLETQYF.

The J gene is TRBJ2-3, the V gene TRBV7-6, with 8 nucleotides matching TRBD2. The CDR3 covers 13 residues. V gave up 5 bases and J gave up 9 bases; unmatched junction bases: 7. The germline CDR1 and CDR2 sequences are SGHVS and FNYEAQ. DNA of the CDR3: TGTGCCAGCAGCGTCGCCGGGGGGGCGACGCAGTATTTT. It specifies CASSVAGGATQYF.

This clonotype was counted between two and nine times. The chain combines TRBV28 with TRBJ2-5; 7 positions match TRBD2. The CDR3 loop spans 16 amino acids. Germline-derived CDR1 and CDR2 are MDHEN and SYDVKM. V gave up 4 bases and J gave up 2 bases; unmatched junction bases: 10. CDR3 region: CASSSWVGGAQETQYF. CDR3 bases: TGTGCCAGCAGTTCTTGGGTGGGAGGGGCACAAGAGACCCAGTACTTC.

The V gene is TRBV6-8, the J gene TRBJ2-7; D not resolved. Germline V gives CDR1 MNHGY, CDR2 SAAAGT. Between the trimmed V and J ends, which lost 8 bases and 9 bases, there was a span of 20 bases. The CDR3 contains 13 residues. The CDR3 nucleotides read TGTGCCAGCGGTACAAATGGCAGGTCTACGCAGTACTTC. Amino acids: CASGTNGRSTQYF.

This clonotype was seen more than once but under ten times. The V gene is TRBV2, the J gene TRBJ2-5; a weak D match, TRBD2 (6 bases). The V gene lost 7 bases and the J gene lost 1 base, with 13 bases spanning the gap. The germline V gene encodes CDR1 SNHLY and CDR2 FYNNEI. This CDR3 comprises 14 residues. CDR3 nucleotides: TGTGCCAGCAAGGAAGGGAGGTCCCAAGAGACCCAGTACTTC. Its protein is CASKEGRSQETQYF.

The rearrangement uses TRBV24-1 and TRBJ1-1; D may be TRBD1 (6 bases). CDR1 KGHDR and CDR2 SFDVKD come from the germline V gene. The CDR3 runs to 15 residues. Trimming removed 9 bases from V and 1 base from J, with 17 bases in between. CDR3 sequence reads: CATPSQGLGNTEAFF. Written as DNA, the CDR3 is TGTGCCACCCCTAGTCAGGGGCTGGGGAACACTGAAGCTTTCTTT.